These 32 T cell receptor beta chains originate from one sample sequenced in a study of CD8+ T cells in alopecia areata. Isolated RNA was reverse transcribed into cDNA used as the sequencing template. Produced via immunoSEQ multiplex PCR; TCRdb's table is partial and in-frame only. This sample has 140,000 to 150,000 clones, with about 59% found just once. This sample's treatment: oral pan-JAK inhibitor, 5-10 mg twice daily. The specimen was CD8+ T cells sorted from blood, collected at week 4, from a patient treated with tofacitinib. The source of these receptors is a human donor with alopecia areata.

The J gene is TRBJ1-6, the V gene TRBV29-1, with D unresolved. The V and J ends lost 7 bases and 6 bases respectively, with 10 bases between them. In germline, CDR1 is SQVTM, CDR2 ANQGSEA. There are 12 residues in the CDR3. The CDR3 bases are TGCAGCGCTGTCTTTGGTAATTCACCCCTCCACTTT. This sequence encodes CSAVFGNSPLHF.

In its sample, this clone was seen a few times. The chain uses TRBV4-1 and TRBJ2-2; 7 nucleotides align to TRBD1. The germline gives CDR1 MGHRA, CDR2 YSYEKL. CDR3 size: 16 residues. Trimming took 0 bases from V and 3 from J; bases not matched to a gene: 4. CDR3 in amino acids: CASSQDWDRDTGELFF. CDR3 in DNA: TGCGCCAGCAGCCAAGATTGGGACAGAGACACCGGGGAGCTGTTTTTT.

The gene calls are TRBV20-1 and TRBJ1-5; 7 bases match TRBD1. With V trimmed by 7 bases and J by 6 bases, 3 bases remained unmatched. Germline CDR1 is DFQATT and CDR2 is SNEGSKA (reference sequence). The CDR3 is 11 residues long. This CDR3 is CSGQGGQPQHF. Written as DNA, the CDR3 is TGCAGTGGACAGGGCGGTCAGCCCCAGCATTTT.

The chain combines TRBV7-2 with TRBJ1-2, with D maybe TRBD1 (5 bases). The V and J ends lost 2 bases and 4 bases respectively, with 8 bases between them. CDR1 and CDR2 from the germline V gene are SGHTA and FQGNSA. The CDR3 has 13 residues. The CDR3 is CASSLPRGYGYTF. CDR3 in DNA: TGTGCCAGCAGCTTACCAAGGGGCTATGGCTACACCTTC.

The V gene is TRBV4-1, the J gene TRBJ1-4, with D perhaps TRBD1 (5 bases). Germline assignment: CDR1 MGHRA and CDR2 YSYEKL. Between the trimmed V and J ends, which lost 0 bases and 8 bases, there was a span of 13 bases. The CDR3 spans 15 residues. The CDR3: CASSQDRGDREKLFF. The DNA for the CDR3 is TGCGCCAGCAGCCAAGACCGAGGGGATAGAGAAAAACTGTTTTTT.

The genes are TRBV4-1 and TRBJ2-2; D gene uncertain. The V gene's germline CDR1 is MGHRA and CDR2 YSYEKL. CDR3 length: 14 amino acids. The V end lost 3 bases, the J end lost 1 base, and 6 bases lay between the germline ends. CDR3 amino acids: CASSHRQNTGELFF. DNA for the CDR3: TGCGCCAGCAGCCACCGACAGAACACCGGGGAGCTGTTTTTT.

V is TRBV6-5 and J is TRBJ1-5, with D perhaps matching TRBD1 (5 bases). Trimming removed 5 bases from V and 4 bases from J, with 9 bases in between. Germline loops: CDR1 MNHEY, CDR2 SVGAGI. This CDR3 comprises 13 residues. The CDR3, as DNA: TGTGCCAGCAGTATGGGGGGGAATCAGCCCCAGCATTTT. Protein: CASSMGGNQPQHF.

The chain combines TRBV4-2 with TRBJ2-5; tentatively, D is TRBD1 or TRBD2 (5 bases each). V shed 0 bases and J shed 6 bases, with 14 bases lying between them. The CDR3 covers 15 residues. Germline lookup yields CDR1 LGHNA and CDR2 YNFKEQ. The CDR3: CASSQEGTLSKTQYF. CDR3 bases: TGTGCCAGCAGCCAAGAAGGGACCCTTAGCAAGACCCAGTACTTC.

Only a few counts were recorded for this clone. The CDR3 DNA sequence: TGCAGCGTTGATCCGGACACTGATGGCTACACCTTC. This codes for CSVDPDTDGYTF. V is TRBV29-1 and J is TRBJ1-2; a possible D gene is TRBD1 (5 bases). The CDR3 is 12 residues long. The germline V and J ends were trimmed by 3 bases and 6 bases, with 11 bases remaining between them. Germline V gives CDR1 SQVTM, CDR2 ANQGSEA. The full variable domain, in which reference TRBV29-1 and TRBJ1-2 provide the parts outside the CDR3, is SAVISQKPSRDICQRGTSLTIQCQVDSQVTMMFWYRQQPGQSLTLIATANQGSEATYESGFVIDKFPISRPNLTFSTLTVSNMSPEDSSIYLCSVDPDTDGYTFGSGTRLTVV.

This clone has just a few counts. The rearrangement joins TRBV2 to TRBJ2-6, with D maybe TRBD1 (6 bases). This CDR3 is built from 16 residues. V lost 6 bases to trimming and J lost 0 bases, with 12 bases between them. The germline gives CDR1 SNHLY, CDR2 FYNNEI. The CDR3 nucleotides read TGTGCCAGCAGGAAGGACAGTCTCTCTGGGGCCAACGTCCTGACTTTC. Translated: CASRKDSLSGANVLTF.

The J gene is TRBJ2-1, the V gene TRBV2, with 10 bases lining up with TRBD2. The germline V gene has CDR1 SNHLY and CDR2 FYNNEI. The CDR3 is made up of 15 amino acids. The ends lost 4 bases at V and 4 bases at J; junction bases unmatched: 4. The CDR3: CASSGTSGEYNEQFF. DNA for the CDR3: TGTGCCAGCAGTGGCACTAGCGGGGAGTACAATGAGCAGTTCTTC.

The table lists this clone with a few counts. The V and J genes are TRBV29-1 and TRBJ1-1; D gene uncertain. The CDR3 extends over 11 amino acids. Trimming took 4 bases from V and 7 from J, leaving 10 bases between them. Germline values: CDR1 SQVTM, CDR2 ANQGSEA. The chain's CDR3 is CSVGGGNEAFF. The CDR3 nucleotides are TGCAGCGTTGGAGGCGGTAATGAAGCTTTCTTT. Together with reference TRBV29-1 and TRBJ1-1, the CDR3 gives the full variable domain: SAVISQKPSRDICQRGTSLTIQCQVDSQVTMMFWYRQQPGQSLTLIATANQGSEATYESGFVIDKFPISRPNLTFSTLTVSNMSPEDSSIYLCSVGGGNEAFFGQGTRLTVV.

V gene TRBV7-9 combines with J gene TRBJ2-6; no firm D call. CDR1 SEHNR and CDR2 FQNEAQ come from the germline V gene (reference sequence). CDR3 size: 16 residues. V was shortened by 8 bases and J by 0 bases, with 14 bases between the two germline ends. CDR3 in DNA: TGTGCCAGCGGTAGGCTGGTTGGCTCTGGGGCCAACGTCCTGACTTTC. Translated: CASGRLVGSGANVLTF.

The chain is built from TRBV29-1 and TRBJ1-1; TRBD1 agrees at 7 bases. This CDR3 comprises 13 residues. CDR1 and CDR2 (germline): SQVTM, ANQGSEA. Trimming took 6 bases from V and 5 from J; bases not matched to a gene: 9. The CDR3 protein is CSVGQGEGTEAFF. In nucleotides, the CDR3 is TGCAGCGTCGGGCAGGGGGAGGGGACTGAAGCTTTCTTT.

The J gene is TRBJ1-2, the V gene TRBV7-9; 8 bases agree with TRBD1. Unmatched junction bases numbered 11, after V lost 4 bases and J lost 4 bases. The CDR3 runs to 16 residues. The germline V gene encodes CDR1 SEHNR and CDR2 FQNEAQ (reference sequence). Here the CDR3 DNA reads TGTGCCAGCAGCTACCCCGTCAAGCAGGGGGCCTATGGCTACACCTTC. Its translation: CASSYPVKQGAYGYTF.

CDR3 nucleotides: TGTGCCAGCAGCGTTACAGGGGGAACTGAAGCTTTCTTT. This sequence encodes CASSVTGGTEAFF. The chain uses TRBV9 and TRBJ1-1, with 8 nucleotides matching TRBD1. Germline V CDR1 and CDR2: SGDLS, YYNGEE. J lost 5 bases, V lost 2 bases, and 2 bases had no gene match. The CDR3 is 13 amino acids.

The chain has TRBV11-2 and TRBJ2-1, with no clear D. V lost 5 bases and J 1 base, leaving 12 bases between the germline ends. In germline, CDR1 is SGHAT, CDR2 FQNNGV. The CDR3 contains 15 residues. CDR3 nucleotide sequence: TGTGCCAGCAGCCCTCTTCTGGGATCCTACAATGAGCAGTTCTTC. This gives the protein CASSPLLGSYNEQFF. Supplemented by reference TRBV11-2 and TRBJ2-1, the full variable domain reads EAGVAQSPRYKIIEKRQSVAFWCNPISGHATLYWYQQILGQGPKLLIQFQNNGVVDDSQLPKDRFSAERLKGVDSTLKIQPAKLEDSAVYLCASSPLLGSYNEQFFGPGTRLTVL.

The V call is TRBV2, the J call TRBJ2-5; TRBD2 matches 12 bases. V shed 7 bases, J shed 3 bases, and the junction held 9 bases outside the gene matches. Germline V gene sequence: CDR1 SNHLY, CDR2 FYNNEI. The CDR3 is 16 amino acids. Here the CDR3 DNA reads TGTGCCAGCATAACTTTCGGACTAGCGGGAAAAGAGACCCAGTACTTC. Translating it yields CASITFGLAGKETQYF.

The chain couples TRBV2 to TRBJ1-1, with D unresolved. V dropped 3 bases and J dropped 2 bases, with 10 bases sitting between them. The CDR3 is made up of 14 amino acids. The germline V gene has CDR1 SNHLY and CDR2 FYNNEI. CDR3 amino acids: CASSEVRTNTEAFF. In DNA, the CDR3 is TGTGCCAGCAGTGAGGTCAGGACCAACACTGAAGCTTTCTTT.

This clone has a handful of counts. This chain links TRBV7-8 with TRBJ2-5; the D gene could be TRBD1 or TRBD2 (6 bases each). The CDR3 is made up of 17 amino acids. V lost 4 bases, J lost 5 bases, and 23 bases lay in between. From germline, CDR1 is SGHVS and CDR2 FQNEAQ. CDR3 bases: TGTGCCAGCAGCTCGTCGCCACTCGGGGGCTTACGGGAGACCCAGTACTTC. Its translation is CASSSSPLGGLRETQYF.

This chain connects TRBV5-8 to TRBJ2-7, with D possibly matching TRBD2 (5 bases). This CDR3 contains 15 residues. Trimming stripped 1 base from V and 2 bases from J, with 13 bases between. Germline V CDR1 and CDR2: SGHTS, YDEGEE. The chain's CDR3 is CASSLPMGATYEQYF. As DNA, the CDR3 is TGTGCCAGCAGCTTGCCGATGGGAGCTACCTACGAGCAGTACTTC.

This clone was seen a handful of times. The J gene is TRBJ2-5, the V gene TRBV29-1, with D perhaps given as TRBD1 or TRBD2 (5 bases each). This CDR3 contains 14 residues. V lost 1 base, J lost 1 base, and 10 bases lay in between. Germline loops: CDR1 SQVTM, CDR2 ANQGSEA. The CDR3 DNA reads TGCAGCGTTGAAGGGGGGTTGGCCCAAGAGACCCAGTACTTC. Its translation: CSVEGGLAQETQYF.

This CDR3 reads CASSVGQGGTYEQYF. Here the CDR3 DNA reads TGTGCCAGCAGTGTTGGGCAGGGGGGCACCTACGAGCAGTACTTC. The chain employs TRBV2 and TRBJ2-7; possibly TRBD1 for D (7 bases). This CDR3 has 15 amino acids. The V end was cut by 4 bases, the J end by 2 bases, with 15 bases between. The germline V gene encodes CDR1 SNHLY and CDR2 FYNNEI.

Only a few counts were recorded for this clone. CDR3: CASSPPQGTNEKLFF. DNA of the CDR3: TGTGCCAGCAGCCCTCCACAGGGTACCAATGAAAAACTGTTTTTT. The J gene is TRBJ1-4, the V gene TRBV7-8; tentative D call: TRBD1 (6 bases). This CDR3 comprises 15 residues. CDR1 SGHVS and CDR2 FQNEAQ come from the germline V gene. Trimming removed 5 bases at V and 5 bases at J, with 15 bases between.

The V and J genes are TRBV7-9 and TRBJ2-3, with D possibly TRBD1 on 5 matching bases. Trimming shortened V by 5 bases and J by 5 bases, and 17 bases separated the two germline ends. The CDR3 loop spans 15 amino acids. Germline values: CDR1 SEHNR, CDR2 FQNEAQ (reference sequence). In nucleotides, the CDR3 is TGTGCCAGCAGCCCCCCTCTAGGGGTGCTAGATACGCAGTATTTT. This sequence encodes CASSPPLGVLDTQYF. Using reference TRBV7-9 and TRBJ2-3 for the parts outside the CDR3, the full variable domain is DTGVSQNPRHKITKRGQNVTFRCDPISEHNRLYWYRQTLGQGPEFLTYFQNEAQLEKSRLLSDRFSAERPKGSFSTLEIQRTEQGDSAMYLCASSPPLGVLDTQYFGPGTRLTVL.

This chain connects TRBV4-1 to TRBJ1-2, with D perhaps matching TRBD1 (5 bases). The ends were cut back, 1 base at V and 8 bases at J, with 20 bases in the middle. Looked up from germline, CDR1 is MGHRA and CDR2 is YSYEKL. The CDR3 length is 16 residues. This chain's CDR3 is CASSQAPGEGPGGYTF. In DNA, the CDR3 is TGCGCCAGCAGCCAAGCCCCCGGGGAGGGGCCGGGCGGCTACACCTTC.

The rearrangement joins TRBV13 to TRBJ2-3, with D perhaps matching TRBD2 (5 bases). CDR3 length: 13 residues. Germline CDR1 PRHDT, CDR2 FYEKMQ (reference sequence). V dropped 3 bases and J dropped 3 bases, with 7 bases sitting between them. The CDR3 sequence: CASSLEVTDTQYF. The CDR3 DNA is TGTGCCAGCAGCTTGGAGGTTACAGATACGCAGTATTTT. The complete variable domain, with remaining parts taken from reference TRBV13 and TRBJ2-3, reads AAGVIQSPRHLIKEKRETATLKCYPIPRHDTVYWYQQGPGQDPQFLISFYEKMQSDKGSIPDRFSAQQFSDYHSELNMSSLELGDSALYFCASSLEVTDTQYFGPGTRLTVL.

V usage is TRBV5-6 and J usage is TRBJ2-7; D tentatively fits TRBD1 or TRBD2 (5 bases each). Per germline, CDR1 SGHDT and CDR2 YYEEEE. Trimming shortened V by 4 bases and J by 1 base, and 12 bases separated the two germline ends. This CDR3 contains 14 residues. The CDR3 region is CASSVEAGSYEQYF. CDR3 nucleotide sequence: TGTGCCAGCAGCGTGGAGGCAGGGTCCTACGAGCAGTACTTC.

The chain uses TRBV13 and TRBJ1-2; D may be TRBD1 (6 bases). Trimming pared 3 bases from V and 1 base from J, leaving 12 bases between. The CDR3 is 15 residues long. CDR1 and CDR2 from the germline V gene are PRHDT and FYEKMQ (reference sequence). The CDR3 bases are TGTGCCAGCAGCTTCTCGGACAGCGATAACTATGGCTACACCTTC. Its protein product is CASSFSDSDNYGYTF.

This chain uses TRBV6-5 with TRBJ2-5; D gene uncertain. Germline-derived CDR1 and CDR2 are MNHEY and SVGAGI. The CDR3 sequence is 14 residues long. Trimming left V 2 bases short and J 1 base short, with 8 bases between. CDR3 sequence: CASSYVSSQETQYF. The CDR3 bases are TGTGCCAGCAGTTACGTGAGTTCCCAAGAGACCCAGTACTTC.

This clone came up a few times. CDR3 sequence reads: CAISVARGGKNIQYF. CDR3 sequence (DNA): TGTGCCATCAGTGTTGCCCGTGGGGGCAAAAACATTCAGTACTTC. The chain employs TRBV10-3 and TRBJ2-4; TRBD1 or TRBD2 may be the D gene (5 bases each). Germline CDR1 reads ENHRY; CDR2 reads SYGVKD. V was trimmed by 4 bases and J by 3 bases, leaving 13 bases between them. The CDR3 runs 15 residues.

The chain combines TRBV29-1 with TRBJ2-7; 8 bases align to TRBD2. V lost 7 bases and J lost 3; bases outside the gene matches: 8. Germline values: CDR1 SQVTM, CDR2 ANQGSEA. This CDR3 is 13 amino acids long. This chain's CDR3 is CSAGGGHLYEQYF. The DNA for the CDR3 is TGCAGCGCGGGCGGGGGGCACCTCTACGAGCAGTACTTC.